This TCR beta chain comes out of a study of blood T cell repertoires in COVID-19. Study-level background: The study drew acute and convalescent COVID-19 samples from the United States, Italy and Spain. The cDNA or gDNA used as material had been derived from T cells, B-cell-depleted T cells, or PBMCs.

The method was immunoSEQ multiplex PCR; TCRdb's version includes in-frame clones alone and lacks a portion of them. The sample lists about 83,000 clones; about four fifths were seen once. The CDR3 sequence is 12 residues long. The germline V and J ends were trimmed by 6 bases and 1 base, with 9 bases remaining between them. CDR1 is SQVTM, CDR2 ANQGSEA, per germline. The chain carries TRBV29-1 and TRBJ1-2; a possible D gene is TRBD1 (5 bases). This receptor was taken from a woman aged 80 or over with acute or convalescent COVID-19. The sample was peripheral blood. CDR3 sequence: CSVYRINYGYTF. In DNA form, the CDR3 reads TGCAGCGTCTACAGGATTAACTATGGCTACACCTTC.